This T cell receptor (beta chain) was sequenced in a study of blood T cells in healthy people across ages. Study background: For every two T cells, template switching captured about one barcoded beta molecule.

This clonotype has only a few counts. The antigen is undetermined. The CDR3 contains 14 residues. Germline CDR1 DFQATT, CDR2 SNEGSKA (reference sequence). The germline V and J ends were trimmed by 6 bases and 5 bases, with 19 bases remaining between them. Together with a sample-barcoded 5' primer, a J-beta primer mix was included in a second PCR lasting roughly 6 to 12 cycles. In TCRdb, the 5' RACE reads were re-called with MiXCR into one record per CDR3 protein. The sample consists of around 710,000 distinct CDR3 sequences, roughly 47% of them appearing once. With each sample, at least 5.5 micrograms of total RNA were extracted. General study findings and limits: Naive T cell percentage showed a strong correlation with the diversity of TCR beta. The recorded TCR beta diversity per million T cells decreased in a roughly linear manner with age.

The rearrangement uses TRBV20-1 and TRBJ2-5, with TRBD2 as a possible D gene (6 bases). This receptor was identified in a woman in her sixties in good health. Sequences were obtained from blood. CDR3 in DNA: TGCAGTGCCCCGGACTATGGCTCCGGGGAGACCCAGTACTTC. Amino acids: CSAPDYGSGETQYF.